This T cell receptor beta chain is from a study of blood T cell repertoires in COVID-19. J gave up 10 bases and V 6 bases, and 5 bases lay outside the gene matches. The CDR3 contains 11 residues. Profiled with immunoSEQ multiplex PCR; TCRdb holds only in-frame clones, not every one. The sample holds tens of thousands of clones, around four fifths seen once. The chain combines TRBV12-3 or TRBV12-4 with TRBJ1-1, with TRBD1 matching 7 bases. Sequences were obtained from peripheral blood. The receptor was isolated from a human donor in a cohort sampled during active COVID-19. The CDR3 spells CASSLRQGAFF. The CDR3 DNA is TGTGCCAGCAGCCTAAGACAGGGAGCTTTCTTT.